This is a list of T cell receptor beta chains from one sample in a study of beta chain features in type 1 diabetes. Profiling relied on immunoSEQ multiplex PCR, and the TCRdb table lists in-frame clones only, not all of them. This table has more than 300,000 clones, roughly 13% appearing once. Input material: naive CD4+ T cells from blood. The receptors here all came from a young man in good health. The conserved cysteine and the conserved F or W are not part of the CDR3 here. Each record gives: CDR3 length, V gene, CDR3 protein.

>13|TRBV5-4
ASSVATGISYGYT
>12|TRBV10-3
AINPGQGVNEQF
>12|TRBV4-1
ASRPGTTYHEQF
>9|TRBV5-4
ASSLGNEQY
>12|TRBV14
ASSQGTGDQPQH
>13|TRBV5-1
ASSLEDSYTDTQY
>15|TRBV7-2
ASSLLGGSTITDTQY
>12|TRBV6-5
ASSYSGQSDTQY
>11|TRBV28
ATKTGGRETQY
>14|TRBV5-4
ASSPAGPTGGSPLH
>12|TRBV5-1
ASSLVGGSYEQY
>10|TRBV2
ACTGDNYGYT
>11|TRBV9
ASSPQFPGELF
>12|TRBV9
ASGGLAASNEQF
>13|TRBV5-4
ASSLGQGPSYEQY
>12|TRBV10-3
AIGLDRGDAEAF
>11|TRBV29-1
SVRGQGNSPLH
>10|TRBV30
AWSVLNYEQY
>12|TRBV30
AWTRLAGVHEQY
>13|TRBV15
ATSRDGASIYGYT